The following is a TCR beta chain sequence with its context. The source of the sample is a study of blood T cell repertoires in COVID-19. Study details: Nucleic acid was either cDNA or gDNA, and it came from T cells, B-cell-depleted T cells, or PBMCs.

Only in-frame clones appear in the TCRdb table, and some are missing; sequencing was by immunoSEQ multiplex PCR. The data contain some 150,000 clones, about 85% of them singletons. Sequencing used peripheral blood. This TCR came from a man aged 40-49 years with acute or convalescent COVID-19.

The CDR3 DNA reads as TGTGCCAGTAGTACGCGGGACGGCGGCCAGCCCCAGCATTTT. Protein: CASSTRDGGQPQHF. The genes are TRBV19 and TRBJ1-5; TRBD1 might be the D (5 bases). Germline CDR1 and CDR2: LNHDA and SQIVND (reference sequence). V lost 4 bases and J lost 7, with 14 bases in between. This CDR3 comprises 14 residues.